These 12 T cell receptor beta chains were sequenced from one sample in a study of T cells in Graves' hyperthyroidism and ophthalmopathy. Amplification of TCR beta CDR3 regions was performed using RNA transcripts as template. HTBI primers were used for first-round RT-PCR of the TCR CDR3. MiXCR, applied by TCRdb to the multiplex PCR reads, yields one record per CDR3 protein. The sample yields approximately 490,000 distinct CDR3 sequences, under 25% seen once. Sequencing input: blood. These receptors all stem from a woman in her 70s with Graves' ophthalmopathy.

The sample holds a few counts of this clonotype. The gene calls are TRBV7-3 and TRBJ2-1; a possible D gene is TRBD2 (6 bases). Per germline, CDR1 SGHTA and CDR2 FQGTGA. The CDR3 covers 14 residues. Deletions cut 0 bases from V and 9 bases from J, with 12 bases between. CDR3 in DNA: TGTGCCAGCAGCTTAACGGAGGGCCTTGGTGAGCAGTTCTTC. Translating gives CASSLTEGLGEQFF. Drawing the rest from reference TRBV7-3 and TRBJ2-1, the complete variable domain is GAGVSQTPSNKVTEKGKYVELRCDPISGHTALYWYRQSLGQGPEFLIYFQGTGAADDSGLPNDRFFAVRPEGSVSTLKIQRTERGDSAVYLCASSLTEGLGEQFFGPGTRLTVL.

This clonotype was counted between two and nine times. The J gene is TRBJ2-7, the V gene TRBV3-1; TRBD2 is a possible D gene (6 bases). V lost 4 bases to trimming and J lost 3 bases, with 16 bases between them. The CDR3 covers 15 residues. From germline, CDR1 is LGHDT and CDR2 YNNKEL (reference sequence). This CDR3 reads CASSPRASANYEQYF. Written as DNA, the CDR3 is TGTGCCAGCAGCCCCCGGGCTAGCGCCAACTACGAGCAGTACTTC.

V gene TRBV7-3 combines with J gene TRBJ2-1, with D hard to call. This CDR3 is built from 12 residues. Germline lookup yields CDR1 SGHTA and CDR2 FQGTGA. Trimming cost V 1 base and J 6 bases, with 4 bases left between them. CDR3 in amino acids: CASSLNTNEQFF. DNA of the CDR3: TGTGCCAGCAGCTTAAACACCAATGAGCAGTTCTTC.

This clonotype has more than one count but fewer than ten. The chain joins TRBV27 to TRBJ1-6; D ambiguous. The CDR3 has 14 amino acids. The ends were cut back, 2 bases at V and 6 bases at J, with 8 bases in the middle. Per germline, CDR1 MNHEY and CDR2 SMNVEV (reference sequence). In DNA, the CDR3 is TGTGCCAGCAGTTTAGGCCTGTTTAATTCACCCCTCCACTTT. This encodes CASSLGLFNSPLHF.

This clonotype has more than one count but fewer than ten. The chain employs TRBV7-9 and TRBJ2-7; 9 nucleotides match TRBD2. Per the germline V gene, CDR1 is SEHNR and CDR2 is FQNEAQ (reference sequence). Trimming cost V 2 bases and J 7 bases; bases outside gene matches: 15. The CDR3 length is 17 residues. The CDR3 spells CASSLSSGLAGRGEQYF. In DNA, the CDR3 is TGTGCCAGCAGCTTATCCTCCGGGCTAGCGGGAAGGGGTGAGCAGTACTTC.

The chain has TRBV27 and TRBJ2-7; D may be TRBD2 (6 bases). Trimming removed 0 bases from V and 3 bases from J, with 12 bases in between. This CDR3 region has 15 residues. Germline V gene sequence: CDR1 MNHEY, CDR2 SMNVEV (reference sequence). CDR3 region: CASSLSRGPSYEQYF. DNA of the CDR3: TGTGCCAGCAGTTTATCGCGGGGTCCTAGCTACGAGCAGTACTTC.

The J gene is TRBJ1-6, the V gene TRBV5-1; D may be TRBD1 (6 bases). Per the germline V gene, CDR1 is SGHRS and CDR2 is YFSETQ. The ends were cut back, 2 bases at V and 8 bases at J, with 17 bases in the middle. The length of the CDR3 is 16 residues. CDR3 DNA: TGCGCCAGCAGCTTTTTCGCAGGGGATATTTATTCACCCCTCCACTTT. Translated: CASSFFAGDIYSPLHF.

There are many counts of this clonotype. V and J are TRBV28 and TRBJ2-3; 7 bases agree with TRBD2. The V and J ends lost 2 bases and 6 bases, in that order; junction bases with no gene match: 11. Looked up from germline, CDR1 is MDHEN and CDR2 is SYDVKM. The CDR3 has 16 amino acids. DNA of the CDR3: TGTGCCAGCAGTTTAATGGGAAGCGGGAACGTCGATACGCAGTATTTT. Translated, it gives CASSLMGSGNVDTQYF.

The V gene is TRBV5-6, the J gene TRBJ2-5, with 7 bases aligning to TRBD2. Germline CDR1 SGHDT, CDR2 YYEEEE. The CDR3 totals 13 residues. With 4 bases clipped from V and 4 bases from J, the junction kept 4 bases outside the gene matches. Here the CDR3 DNA reads TGTGCCAGCAGCGATACTAGCGTAGAGACCCAGTACTTC. This encodes CASSDTSVETQYF.

This clonotype was seen many times. The chain joins TRBV12-3 or TRBV12-4 to TRBJ2-1; 8 positions match TRBD2. Germline trimming cut 2 bases from V and 10 bases from J; bases unmatched to any gene: 19. The CDR3 covers 18 residues. The CDR3 DNA sequence: TGTGCCAGCAGTTTAAGTTGGGGCCTAACCCTGAGCGGGGGAGAGCAGTTCTTC. This encodes CASSLSWGLTLSGGEQFF.

This rearrangement joins TRBV20-1 to TRBJ1-1; weak D call: TRBD1 (5 bases). The CDR3 spans 13 residues. The V end was cut by 3 bases, the J end by 6 bases, with 14 bases between. Per germline, CDR1 DFQATT and CDR2 SNEGSKA (reference sequence). The CDR3 sequence is CSASLWEGAEAFF. CDR3 nucleotide sequence: TGCAGTGCTAGTTTGTGGGAAGGGGCTGAAGCTTTCTTT.

This clonotype occurred many times. V usage is TRBV12-3 or TRBV12-4 and J usage is TRBJ2-7; possible D gene TRBD2, 6 bases. The CDR3 loop spans 14 amino acids. Trimming took 6 bases from V and 0 from J, leaving 12 bases between them. The CDR3 bases are TGTGCCAGCAGAGGGACTGCCATCTCCTACGAGCAGTACTTC. This encodes CASRGTAISYEQYF.